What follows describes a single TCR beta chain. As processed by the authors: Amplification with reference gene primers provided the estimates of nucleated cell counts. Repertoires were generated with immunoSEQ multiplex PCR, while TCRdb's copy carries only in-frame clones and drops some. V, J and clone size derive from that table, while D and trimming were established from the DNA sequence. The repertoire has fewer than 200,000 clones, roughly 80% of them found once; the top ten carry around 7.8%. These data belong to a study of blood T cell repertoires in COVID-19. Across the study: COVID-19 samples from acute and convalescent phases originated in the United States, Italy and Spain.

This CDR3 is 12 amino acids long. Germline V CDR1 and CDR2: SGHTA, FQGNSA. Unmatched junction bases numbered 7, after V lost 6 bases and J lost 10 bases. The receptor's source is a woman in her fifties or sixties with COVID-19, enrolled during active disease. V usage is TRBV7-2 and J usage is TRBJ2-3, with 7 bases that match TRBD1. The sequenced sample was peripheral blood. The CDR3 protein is CASRSGRGPQYF. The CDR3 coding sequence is TGTGCCAGCAGGTCCGGAAGGGGGCCGCAGTATTTT.